The 19 T cell receptor beta chains given below trace back to one sample, sequenced in a study of T cells after yellow fever vaccination. MiXCR was run by TCRdb on the 5' RACE reads, yielding one entry per CDR3 protein. Of 400,000 to 450,000 distinct CDR3 sequences in the sample, over 15% were seen once. Source: PBMCs, taken before the yellow fever booster vaccination. Source of these receptors: a man younger than 30 who received the YFV17D yellow fever vaccine.

The chain employs TRBV20-1 and TRBJ2-4; 8 positions match TRBD2. Per germline, CDR1 DFQATT and CDR2 SNEGSKA (reference sequence). The CDR3 is 14 residues long. J was trimmed by 5 bases and V by 4 bases; bases with no gene match: 7. The CDR3: CSAIGGAFQNIQYF. The CDR3 nucleotides read TGCAGTGCTATCGGGGGGGCCTTCCAAAACATTCAGTACTTC.

The rearrangement joins TRBV6-1 to TRBJ1-1; D uncertain. Looked up from germline, CDR1 is MNHNS and CDR2 is SASEGT. V dropped 4 bases and J dropped 1 base, with 13 bases sitting between them. This CDR3 is built from 15 residues. This CDR3 reads CASSVMATSNTEAFF. For the CDR3, the DNA is TGTGCCAGCAGTGTCATGGCAACCTCGAACACTGAAGCTTTCTTT.

This clonotype has a handful of counts. This sequence joins TRBV20-1 and TRBJ2-7; D remains ambiguous. Trimming removed 2 bases from V and 3 bases from J, with 5 bases in between. Germline V gene lookup returns CDR1 DFQATT and CDR2 SNEGSKA (reference sequence). The CDR3 is made up of 11 amino acids. The CDR3 DNA reads as TGCAGTGCTAGATATTACTACGAGCAGTACTTC. Its translation is CSARYYYEQYF.

This clonotype has only a few counts. The V and J genes are TRBV11-3 and TRBJ2-1, with D perhaps TRBD1 or TRBD2 (6 bases each). Germline V CDR1 and CDR2: SGHNT, YENEEA. This CDR3 region has 14 residues. V lost 0 bases to trimming and J lost 9 bases, with 12 bases between them. The CDR3 nucleotides read TGTGCCAGCAGCTTAGATCGCGAGGGGGGTGAGCAGTTCTTC. Translated: CASSLDREGGEQFF.

The sample holds a few counts of this clonotype. The genes are TRBV21-1 and TRBJ1-5; the table gives TRBD1 as D, unverified against the DNA. TRBV21-1 is a known pseudogene. The CDR3 consists of 15 residues. The CDR3 DNA sequence: TGTGCCAGCAGCGTCCGGGACAGCCTCCACCAGCCCCAGCATTTT. Residues: CASSVRDSLHQPQHF.

The chain carries TRBV20-1 and TRBJ2-1; D remains ambiguous. The germline gives CDR1 DFQATT, CDR2 SNEGSKA (reference sequence). The CDR3 contains 13 residues. V lost 3 bases and J lost 2, with 8 bases in between. The CDR3 is CSASRDTYNEQFF. DNA of the CDR3: TGCAGTGCTAGCCGCGATACCTACAATGAGCAGTTCTTC.

As regards this clonotype: This may be a read error: a much more frequent sequence differs by one nucleotide. The chain carries TRBV6-5 and TRBJ1-5, with D uncertain. V was clipped by 2 bases and J by 4 bases, with 6 bases between them. The CDR3 extends over 13 amino acids. Per germline, CDR1 MNHEY and CDR2 SVGAGI. DNA for the CDR3: TGTGCCAGCAGTTACAACACTAATCAGCCCCAGCATTTT. Its protein product is CASSYNTNQPQHF.

The chain carries TRBV18 and TRBJ2-2; TRBD2 matches 11 bases. The ends lost 6 bases at V and 4 bases at J; junction bases unmatched: 7. CDR1 is KGHSH, CDR2 LQKENI, per germline. The CDR3 spans 16 residues. The CDR3 is CASSALAGGRTGELFF. CDR3 DNA sequence: TGTGCCAGCTCTGCCCTAGCGGGGGGCCGCACCGGGGAGCTGTTTTTT. Based on the CDR3 plus reference TRBV18 and TRBJ2-2, the full variable domain is NAGVMQNPRHLVRRRGQEARLRCSPMKGHSHVYWYRQLPEEGLKFMVYLQKENIIDESGMPKERFSAEFPKEGPSILRIQQVVRGDSAAYFCASSALAGGRTGELFFGEGSRLTVL.

This clonotype was counted between two and nine times. The J gene is TRBJ1-2, the V gene TRBV6-6; 8 bases line up with TRBD1. The CDR3 sequence is 13 residues long. Germline values: CDR1 MNHNY, CDR2 SVGAGI (reference sequence). The V gene end was trimmed by 5 bases and the J gene end by 7 bases; junction bases not matched to a gene: 6. The CDR3, as DNA: TGTGCCAGCAGTCCCACAGGGGGAGTTGGCTACACCTTC. Its translation: CASSPTGGVGYTF.

The chain employs TRBV7-8 and TRBJ2-7; TRBD2 agrees at 8 bases. This CDR3 contains 17 residues. Germline lookup yields CDR1 SGHVS and CDR2 FQNEAQ. V lost 5 bases to trimming and J lost 3 bases; unmatched junction nucleotides: 15. The CDR3 nucleotides read TGTGCCAGCAGCCCCCGGGGGGGGGAGGGAGGAGTCTACGAGCAGTACGTC. Translating it yields CASSPRGGEGGVYEQYV.

V is TRBV27 and J is TRBJ2-1, with D possibly being TRBD1 or TRBD2 (6 bases each). From germline, CDR1 is MNHEY and CDR2 SMNVEV (reference sequence). The V end lost 3 bases, the J end lost 7 bases, and 19 bases lay between the germline ends. The CDR3 runs 16 residues. The CDR3 spells CASSFSLGGDRNEQFF. The CDR3 coding sequence is TGTGCCAGCAGTTTCAGTTTGGGGGGCGATCGAAATGAGCAGTTCTTC.

A few counts support this clonotype. The chain joins TRBV6-5 to TRBJ1-1; D gene uncertain. V shed 2 bases and J shed 5 bases, with 9 bases lying between them. CDR1 MNHEY and CDR2 SVGAGI come from the germline V gene. This CDR3 comprises 13 residues. CDR3 sequence: CASSYRRQTEAFF. The CDR3 DNA reads TGTGCCAGCAGTTACCGAAGGCAGACTGAAGCTTTCTTT.

CDR3 sequence (DNA): TGTGCCAGCAGCATCTTCCAGGGGTACCAAGAGACCCAGTACTTC. Translating it yields CASSIFQGYQETQYF. The chain employs TRBV6-5 and TRBJ2-5, with D perhaps matching TRBD1 (6 bases). V was cut by 6 bases and J by 0 bases, with 14 bases left in between. Germline CDR1 and CDR2: MNHEY and SVGAGI. This CDR3 is 15 amino acids long.

This clonotype was seen a few times. This chain uses TRBV29-1 with TRBJ1-2, with TRBD1 as a possible D gene (5 bases). Deletions cut 3 bases from V and 5 bases from J, with 13 bases between. Germline CDR1 SQVTM, CDR2 ANQGSEA. The CDR3 runs to 13 residues. As DNA, the CDR3 is TGCAGCGTTGAGGACACCGAGGGATATGGCTACACCTTC. It translates to CSVEDTEGYGYTF.

This clonotype was seen a handful of times. The V call is TRBV7-9, the J call TRBJ1-3; D call uncertain. V lost 5 bases, J lost 0 bases, and 11 bases lay in between. The germline CDR1 and CDR2 sequences are SEHNR and FQNEAQ (reference sequence). This CDR3 comprises 15 residues. The CDR3 sequence: CASSPKITSGNTIYF. Here the CDR3 DNA reads TGTGCCAGCAGCCCTAAAATTACCTCTGGAAACACCATATATTTT.

This clonotype was detected a few times. The chain uses TRBV7-6 and TRBJ2-1, with D tentatively TRBD1 (5 bases). This CDR3 region has 15 residues. CDR1 is SGHVS and CDR2 is FNYEAQ in the germline V gene. The ends were cut back, 5 bases at V and 5 bases at J, with 16 bases in the middle. This CDR3 reads CASSPARVANNEQFF. The CDR3, as DNA: TGTGCCAGCAGCCCTGCCAGGGTCGCCAACAATGAGCAGTTCTTC.

The V and J genes are TRBV12-3 or TRBV12-4 and TRBJ1-6; 7 nucleotides line up with TRBD1. This CDR3 region has 15 residues. The ends lost 5 bases at V and 2 bases at J; junction bases unmatched: 3. The CDR3 nucleotides are TGTGCCAGCAGTCAGGGGGGAACCTATAATTCACCCCTCCACTTT. This sequence encodes CASSQGGTYNSPLHF.

This clonotype was observed a handful of times. The V call is TRBV18, the J call TRBJ1-1, with TRBD1 matching over 7 bases. Per the germline V gene, CDR1 is KGHSH and CDR2 is LQKENI. V gave up 0 bases and J gave up 4 bases; unmatched junction bases: 5. The CDR3 runs 15 residues. The CDR3 here is CASSPPNRGGTEAFF. CDR3 nucleotides: TGTGCCAGCTCACCACCGAACAGGGGTGGCACTGAAGCTTTCTTT. Complete variable domain (other parts from reference TRBV18 and TRBJ1-1): NAGVMQNPRHLVRRRGQEARLRCSPMKGHSHVYWYRQLPEEGLKFMVYLQKENIIDESGMPKERFSAEFPKEGPSILRIQQVVRGDSAAYFCASSPPNRGGTEAFFGQGTRLTVV.

CDR3 in amino acids: CASSYRVPGDTTGANVLTF. As DNA, the CDR3 is TGTGCCAGCAGTTACCGGGTGCCGGGGGATACAACCGGGGCCAACGTCCTGACTTTC. The chain joins TRBV6-5 to TRBJ2-6; possibly TRBD2 for D (6 bases). The ends were cut back, 2 bases at V and 4 bases at J, with 21 bases in the middle. Germline values: CDR1 MNHEY, CDR2 SVGAGI. The CDR3 spans 19 residues.